This TCR beta chain was observed in a study of blood T cell repertoires in COVID-19. Per the germline V gene, CDR1 is SEHNR and CDR2 is FQNEAQ (reference sequence). The CDR3 runs 13 residues. V was shortened by 5 bases and J by 8 bases, with 15 bases between the two germline ends. As originally analysed: By means of reference gene primer amplification, nucleated cell counts were estimated. Data came from immunoSEQ multiplex PCR; TCRdb stores just in-frame clones and leaves some out. That table is the source of V, J and clone size, and D and trimming were worked out from the DNA. Counted here are approximately 190,000 clones, approximately 90% occurring once; the ten biggest clones make up 5.5% to 7%.

Sequenced: peripheral blood. This TCR derives from a man older than 75 with acute or convalescent COVID-19. The chain joins TRBV7-9 to TRBJ1-2; TRBD1 might be the D (6 bases). The CDR3 DNA reads TGTGCCAGCAGCCCAGGACAGACTACGGGCTACACCTTC. Translating gives CASSPGQTTGYTF.